The subject of this entry is one TCR beta chain. This sample includes further DNA sequences coding for the same CDR3. This sample stems from a study of blood T cell repertoires in COVID-19. Across the study: Donors in the United States, Italy and Spain gave samples during acute or convalescent COVID-19. T cells, B-cell-depleted T cells, or PBMCs supplied cDNA or gDNA.

Authors' analysis steps: Reference gene primer amplification yielded estimated nucleated cell counts. The protocol was immunoSEQ multiplex PCR, while the TCRdb copy is restricted to in-frame clones and leaves out a portion. V and J calls and clone size follow that table, whereas D and trimming were derived from the DNA. The data show 150,000 to 200,000 clones, 84% seen once. The sequence was obtained from a human donor in a cohort sampled during active COVID-19. Material: peripheral blood.

Here the CDR3 DNA reads TGTGCCTGGAGTGGGGACAGGGGCTACGAGCAGTACTTC. Encoded protein: CAWSGDRGYEQYF. The chain employs TRBV30 and TRBJ2-7; 10 bases are shared with TRBD1. This CDR3 has 13 amino acids. Germline lookup yields CDR1 GTSNPN and CDR2 SVGIG (reference sequence). Trimming at V came to 1 base and at J to 3 bases, leaving 0 bases not matched to a gene.